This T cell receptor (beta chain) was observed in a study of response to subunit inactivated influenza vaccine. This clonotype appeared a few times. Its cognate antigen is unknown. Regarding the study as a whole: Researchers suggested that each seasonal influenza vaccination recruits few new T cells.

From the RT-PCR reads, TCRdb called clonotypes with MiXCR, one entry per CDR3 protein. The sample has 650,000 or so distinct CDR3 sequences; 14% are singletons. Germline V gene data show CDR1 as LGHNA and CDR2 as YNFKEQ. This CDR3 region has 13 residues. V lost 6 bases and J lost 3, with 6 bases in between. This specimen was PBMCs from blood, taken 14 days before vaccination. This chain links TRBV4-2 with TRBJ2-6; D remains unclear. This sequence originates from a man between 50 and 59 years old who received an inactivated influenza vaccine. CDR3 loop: CASRTLGANVLTF. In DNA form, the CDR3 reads TGTGCCAGCAGGACTCTTGGGGCCAACGTCCTGACTTTC.